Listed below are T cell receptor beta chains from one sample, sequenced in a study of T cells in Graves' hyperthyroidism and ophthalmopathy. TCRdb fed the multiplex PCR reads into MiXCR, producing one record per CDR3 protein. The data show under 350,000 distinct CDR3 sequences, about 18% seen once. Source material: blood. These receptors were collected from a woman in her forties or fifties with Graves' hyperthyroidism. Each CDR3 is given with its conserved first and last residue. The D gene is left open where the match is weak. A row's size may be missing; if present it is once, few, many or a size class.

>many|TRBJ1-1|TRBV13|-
TGTGCCAGCAGCCAGGCCGGCGCAGGCACTGAAGCTTTCTTT
CASSQAGAGTEAFF
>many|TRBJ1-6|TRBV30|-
TGTGCCTGGAGTGTCACAGCGGAGGATTCACCCCTCCACTTT
CAWSVTAEDSPLHF
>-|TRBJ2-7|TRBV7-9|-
TGTGCCAGCAGCTTACCGCCCGGGACAAGCTCCTACGAGCAGTACTTC
CASSLPPGTSSYEQYF
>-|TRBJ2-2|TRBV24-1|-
TGTGCCACCAGTGATCAATCGGTCGAGAACACCGGGGAGCTGTTTTTT
CATSDQSVENTGELFF
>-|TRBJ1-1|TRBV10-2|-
TGCGCCAGCAGTGACTTTCCTTTGGCCCATTGGTCGGCTTTCTTT
CASSDFPLAHWSAFF
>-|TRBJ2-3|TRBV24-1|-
TGTGCCACCTCCACCCCGGGGTTGCTAGGTACAGATACGCAGTATTTT
CATSTPGLLGTDTQYF
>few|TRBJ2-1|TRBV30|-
TGTGCCTGGAGTGTAGGCCTAGACAATGAGCAGTTCTTC
CAWSVGLDNEQFF
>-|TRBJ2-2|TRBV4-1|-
TGCGCCAGCGGGGACCCCACGAACACCGGGGAGCTGTTTTTT
CASGDPTNTGELFF
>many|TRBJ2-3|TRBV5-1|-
TGCGCCAGCAGCTTACGCATTCCAAGCACAGATACGCAGTATTTT
CASSLRIPSTDTQYF
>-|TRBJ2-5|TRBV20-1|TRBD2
TGCAGTGCTACCGAGATCGGGACTAGCGGCGTGGAGACCCAGTACTTC
CSATEIGTSGVETQYF
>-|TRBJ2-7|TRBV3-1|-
TGTGCCAGCAGTGAGCGGTTTTACGAGCAGTACTTC
CASSERFYEQYF
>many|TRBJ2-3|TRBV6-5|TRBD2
TGTGCCAGCAGTTACTCGGGACTAGCGGCGAGCACAGATACGCAGTATTTT
CASSYSGLAASTDTQYF
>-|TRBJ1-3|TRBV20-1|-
TGCAGTGAAACTTTCAGCTCTGGAAACACCATATATTTT
CSETFSSGNTIYF
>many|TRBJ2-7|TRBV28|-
TGTGCCAGCAGTTCCCTCGGACAGGGAGGGTACGAGCAGTACTTC
CASSSLGQGGYEQYF
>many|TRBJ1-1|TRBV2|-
TGTGCCAGCAGTGACAGGCAGGGAAACACTGAAGCTTTCTTT
CASSDRQGNTEAFF
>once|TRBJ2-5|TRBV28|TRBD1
TGTGCCAGCAGTTTCGAATCGGGACAGGGGTCTTCGGGAGTGGTGGAGACCCAGTACTTC
CASSFESGQGSSGVVETQYF
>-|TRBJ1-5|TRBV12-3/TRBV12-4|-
TGTGCCAGCAGGCCCTCGACGGGTTCCAATCAGCCCCAGCATTTT
CASRPSTGSNQPQHF
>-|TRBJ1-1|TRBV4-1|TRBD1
TGCGCCAGCAGCCAAGATCGGGAAAGGACAGGGGCTGTGAACACTGAAGCTTTCTTT
CASSQDRERTGAVNTEAFF
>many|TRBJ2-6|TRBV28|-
TGTGCCAGCAGTTTTGTCCGTACTGGGGCCAACGTCCTGACTTTC
CASSFVRTGANVLTF
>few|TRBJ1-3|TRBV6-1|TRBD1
TGTGCCAGCAGTAGCGGACAGGGGTTTGGAAACACCATATATTTT
CASSSGQGFGNTIYF
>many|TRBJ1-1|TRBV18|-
TGTGCCAGCTCACCGGAAAGGGCTGGGACTGAAGCTTTCTTT
CASSPERAGTEAFF
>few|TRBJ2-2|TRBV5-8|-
TGTGCCAGCAACCACCGAAACAGGGTGCTACAGGGGGAGCTGTTTTTT
CASNHRNRVLQGELFF
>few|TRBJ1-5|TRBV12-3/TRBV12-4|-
TGTGCCAGCAGTTTTAGTGGCCAGCCCCAGCATTTT
CASSFSGQPQHF
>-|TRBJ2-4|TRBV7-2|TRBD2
TGTGCCAGCAGCGCCCACTGGGCGGGGGTAGCCAAAAACATTCAGTACTTC
CASSAHWAGVAKNIQYF
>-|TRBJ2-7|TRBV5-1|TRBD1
TGCGCCAGCAGGAGGGACAGGGAAGGAGCGCGCGAGCAGTACTTC
CASRRDREGAREQYF
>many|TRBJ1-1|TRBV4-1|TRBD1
TGCGCCAGCAGCCACCTAGGGACAGGGGACACTGAAGCTTTCTTT
CASSHLGTGDTEAFF
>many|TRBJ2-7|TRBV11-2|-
TGTGCCAGCAGTGTGACAGTCTACGAGCAGTACTTC
CASSVTVYEQYF
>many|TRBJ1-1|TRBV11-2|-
TGTGCCAGCAGCTTACTCGAGGACACTGAAGCTTTCTTT
CASSLLEDTEAFF
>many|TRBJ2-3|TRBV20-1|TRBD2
TGCAGTGCTGCCGGACTAGTGGCAGATACGCAGTATTTT
CSAAGLVADTQYF
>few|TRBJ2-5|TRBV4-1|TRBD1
TGCGCCAGCAGCCAAGATCTCGGCAGGGGGCGCGTGGAGACCCAGTACTTC
CASSQDLGRGRVETQYF
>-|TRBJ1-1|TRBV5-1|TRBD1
TGCGCCAGCAGCTTGGGGGACAGCTTGAACACTGAAGCTTTCTTT
CASSLGDSLNTEAFF
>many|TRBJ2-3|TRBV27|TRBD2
TGTGCCAGCGGGATTAGCGGGAGTGAGGTTACGCAGTATTTT
CASGISGSEVTQYF
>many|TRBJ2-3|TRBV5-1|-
TGCGCCAGCACACCTTCTAGCTCTCGCACAGATACGCAGTATTTT
CASTPSSSRTDTQYF
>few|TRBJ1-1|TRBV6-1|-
TGTGCCAGCAGTCTGGCTGCTTTTGGGGAAGCTTTCTTT
CASSLAAFGEAFF
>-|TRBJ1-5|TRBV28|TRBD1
TGTGCCAGCAGACTCGGGACAGGGGGCCAGCCCCAGCATTTT
CASRLGTGGQPQHF
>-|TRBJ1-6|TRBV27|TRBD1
TGTGCCAGCAGCCGGGAGGGACAGGGTTTGTCACCCCTCCACTTT
CASSREGQGLSPLHF
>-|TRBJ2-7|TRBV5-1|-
TGCGCCAGCAGCGCAACGGCTCAGGGTTTAAGCTCCTACGAGCAGTACTTC
CASSATAQGLSSYEQYF
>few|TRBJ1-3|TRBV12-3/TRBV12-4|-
TGTGCCAGCAGTTTTGTCAGCTCTGGAAACACCATATATTTT
CASSFVSSGNTIYF
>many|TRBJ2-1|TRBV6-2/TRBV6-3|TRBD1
TGTGCCAGCAGTTTATCAGGGACAGTTAATGAGCAGTTCTTC
CASSLSGTVNEQFF
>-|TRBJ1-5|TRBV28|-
TGTGCCAGCAGTCCAAGACGCAATCAGCCCCAGCATTTT
CASSPRRNQPQHF
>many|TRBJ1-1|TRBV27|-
TGTGCCAGCATGCAGGGTACGAACACTGAAGCTTTCTTT
CASMQGTNTEAFF
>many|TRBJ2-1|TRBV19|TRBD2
TGTGCCAGTAGTACCCCACCAAGACTAGCGGGCGTTGTCATCCCAGCCTACAATGAGCAGTTCTTC
CASSTPPRLAGVVIPAYNEQFF
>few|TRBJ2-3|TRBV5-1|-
TGCGCCAGCAGCTTACGGGACCGCTTAATAGATACGCAGTATTTT
CASSLRDRLIDTQYF
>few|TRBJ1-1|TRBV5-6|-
TGTGCCAGCAGCTTGGGACACCTGAACACTGAAGCTTTCTTT
CASSLGHLNTEAFF
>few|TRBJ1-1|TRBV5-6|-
TGTGCCAGCAGCTTGGCCACAGGGTTGGGCACTGAAGCTTTCTTT
CASSLATGLGTEAFF